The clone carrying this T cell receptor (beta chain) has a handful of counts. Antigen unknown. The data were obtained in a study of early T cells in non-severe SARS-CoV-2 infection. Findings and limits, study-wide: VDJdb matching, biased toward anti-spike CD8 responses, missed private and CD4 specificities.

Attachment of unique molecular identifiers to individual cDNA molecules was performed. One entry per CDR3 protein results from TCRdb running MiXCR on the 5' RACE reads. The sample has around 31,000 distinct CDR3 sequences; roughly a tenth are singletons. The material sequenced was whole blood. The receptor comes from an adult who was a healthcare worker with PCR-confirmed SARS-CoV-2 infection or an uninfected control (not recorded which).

In DNA form, the CDR3 reads TGTGCCAGCAGCCCGACAGGGGAGGGGGAGCAGTACTTC. Amino acids: CASSPTGEGEQYF. J is TRBJ2-7 and V is TRBV7-9, with D possibly TRBD1 on 8 matching bases. The CDR3 has 13 amino acids. Per germline, CDR1 SEHNR and CDR2 FQNEAQ (reference sequence). Trimming pared 5 bases from V and 7 bases from J, leaving 15 bases between. Full variable domain (rest looked up from reference TRBV7-9 and TRBJ2-7): DTGVSQNPRHKITKRGQNVTFRCDPISEHNRLYWYRQTLGQGPEFLTYFQNEAQLEKSRLLSDRFSAERPKGSFSTLEIQRTEQGDSAMYLCASSPTGEGEQYFGPGTRLTVT.